This T cell receptor beta chain derives from a study of blood T cell repertoires in COVID-19. Study context: T cells, B-cell-depleted T cells, or PBMCs provided the cDNA or gDNA that served as material.

Donors in Cohort 3 counted as recovered after two negative PCRs, clearance, or symptom resolution. V lost 4 bases to trimming and J lost 4 bases; unmatched junction nucleotides: 2. Germline CDR1 is SGHTA and CDR2 is FQGNSA. The CDR3 sequence is 14 residues long. Sequencing used immunoSEQ multiplex PCR; TCRdb keeps in-frame clones, though not all of them. The repertoire holds approximately 230,000 clones, with around 84% as singletons. Sequenced input: PBMCs or T cells enriched from blood (not recorded which). The chain recombines TRBV7-2 with TRBJ2-5, with 11 bases matching TRBD1. This TCR derives from a man in his forties who had recovered from COVID-19. The CDR3 here is CASSSDRGRETQYF. Here the CDR3 DNA reads TGTGCCAGCAGCTCGGACAGGGGGCGAGAGACCCAGTACTTC. The whole variable domain, remainder taken from reference TRBV7-2 and TRBJ2-5, is GAGVSQSPSNKVTEKGKDVELRCDPISGHTALYWYRQSLGQGLEFLIYFQGNSAPDKSGLPSDRFSAERTGGSVSTLTIQRTQQEDSAVYLCASSSDRGRETQYFGPGTRLLVL.